A single sample is the source of the 23 T cell receptor beta chains below, sequenced in a study of blood T cells in healthy people across ages (dated by TCRdb to the mid-2010s). The library was made by 5' RACE. Data came from an Illumina HiSeq 2500. A second roughly 7 to 11 cycle PCR used a sample-barcoded 5' primer and a J-beta primer mix. The raw public data were reprocessed by TCRdb itself: fastp quality trimming at Q25, MiXCR clonotype calling, in-frame beta chains only. All rows with the same CDR3 protein become a single entry with the most common DNA and genes. Within this sample are 2 million or so distinct CDR3 sequences, with about 49% of them counted one time only. The top ten clones comprise 2.1% of the sample. Source material: blood. All receptors come from a woman between 40 and 50 years old in good health.

As concerns this clonotype: Being one base from a much bigger clone, this may be a read error. This sequence joins TRBV20-1 and TRBJ2-3, with TRBD2 matching 8 bases. CDR3 length: 15 residues. Germline assignment: CDR1 DFQATT and CDR2 SNEGSKA (reference sequence). The CDR3 DNA follows: TGCAGTGCTCAGCAACTAGCGGCTGGAACAGATACGCGGTATTTT. Its protein product is CSAQQLAAGTDTRYF.

This clonotype was detected only a few times. This chain joins TRBV20-1 and TRBJ1-5; D is ambiguous. The CDR3 is 16 residues long. With 3 bases removed from V and 5 bases from J, the gap between germline ends came to 20 bases. Germline values: CDR1 DFQATT, CDR2 SNEGSKA (reference sequence). The CDR3 DNA reads TGCAGTGCTAGGGGATTGGTTAGCCTCTCCGATCAGCCCCAGCATTTT. This sequence encodes CSARGLVSLSDQPQHF.

The genes are TRBV10-3 and TRBJ2-7, with 7 bases that match TRBD1. The germline gives CDR1 ENHRY, CDR2 SYGVKD. This CDR3 has 13 amino acids. With V trimmed by 9 bases and J by 0 bases, 5 bases remained unmatched. The CDR3 spells CAIRTGFSYEQYF. CDR3 DNA: TGTGCCATAAGGACAGGTTTCTCCTACGAGCAGTACTTC.

The chain combines TRBV5-1 with TRBJ1-5; D remains unclear. Trimming pared 0 bases from V and 11 bases from J, leaving 12 bases between. CDR1 SGHRS and CDR2 YFSETQ come from the germline V gene. The CDR3 spans 13 residues. Here the CDR3 reads CASSLDLGKTQHF. CDR3 coding DNA: TGCGCCAGCAGCTTGGATCTGGGGAAGACCCAGCATTTT.

The chain combines TRBV6-2 or TRBV6-3 with TRBJ2-1; 16 nucleotides match TRBD2. The closer fit of TRBJ2-7 to the DNA end suggests the J call may be wrong. This CDR3 contains 18 residues. Germline CDR1 reads MNHEY; CDR2 reads SVGEGT. CDR3 sequence (DNA): TGTGCCAGCAGTTACTGGGGACTAGCGGGGGGGAACTACAATGAGCAGTACTTC. It yields the protein CASSYWGLAGGNYNEQYF.

The chain links TRBV5-1 to TRBJ1-1; perhaps TRBD1 as D (5 bases). From germline, CDR1 is SGHRS and CDR2 YFSETQ. The CDR3 extends over 15 amino acids. V was clipped by 0 bases and J by 6 bases, with 15 bases between them. CDR3 loop: CASSLAGTLRAEAFF. The CDR3 coding sequence is TGCGCCAGCAGCTTGGCCGGGACCTTGAGGGCTGAAGCTTTCTTT.

The chain carries TRBV3-1 and TRBJ2-1; 10 bases match TRBD2. CDR1 is LGHDT and CDR2 is YNNKEL in the germline V gene (reference sequence). After removal of 0 bases from V and 1 base from J, the junction contained 6 bases not matched to a gene. This CDR3 has 18 residues. CDR3 amino acids: CASSQEKELAGSYNEQFF. Here the CDR3 DNA reads TGTGCCAGCAGCCAAGAAAAGGAACTAGCGGGATCCTACAATGAGCAGTTCTTC.

In this sample, this clonotype turned up a few times. This chain links TRBV6-5 with TRBJ2-6, with D tentatively TRBD2 (6 bases). The germline CDR1 and CDR2 sequences are MNHEY and SVGAGI. Trimming stripped 6 bases from V and 1 base from J, with 13 bases between. The CDR3 extends over 16 amino acids. The CDR3 DNA reads TGTGCCAGCAGACCCGGGACTTCTTCTGGGGCCAACGTCCTGACTTTC. Translated, it gives CASRPGTSSGANVLTF.

V usage is TRBV7-9 and J usage is TRBJ1-1; 7 bases agree with TRBD1. The CDR3 loop spans 14 amino acids. Trimming at V came to 3 bases and at J to 12 bases, leaving 13 bases not matched to a gene. CDR1 and CDR2 (germline): SEHNR, FQNEAQ (reference sequence). CDR3 DNA sequence: TGTGCCAGCAGCTTTGACAGGGAGTCCTCTCAAACTTTCTTT. Translating it yields CASSFDRESSQTFF.

In this sample, this clonotype turned up a few times. The chain joins TRBV28 to TRBJ2-3, with no clear D. The germline V and J ends were trimmed by 1 base and 4 bases, with 15 bases remaining between them. The CDR3 sequence is 16 residues long. The germline gives CDR1 MDHEN, CDR2 SYDVKM. The CDR3 loop is CASSLFGPSRSDTQYF. CDR3 DNA: TGTGCCAGCAGTTTATTCGGGCCTAGTCGATCAGATACGCAGTATTTT.

The rearrangement links TRBV5-6 to TRBJ1-5; tentatively, D is TRBD1 (5 bases). V shed 5 bases and J shed 2 bases, with 11 bases lying between them. Germline V gene data show CDR1 as SGHDT and CDR2 as YYEEEE. The CDR3 runs to 14 residues. This chain's CDR3 is CASRSRGGNQPQHF. CDR3 DNA sequence: TGTGCCAGCAGGAGTAGGGGAGGCAATCAGCCCCAGCATTTT.

This clonotype has just a few counts. The chain recombines TRBV5-4 with TRBJ2-7, with 7 bases lining up with TRBD2. The CDR3 loop spans 16 amino acids. Germline V gene lookup returns CDR1 SGHNT and CDR2 YYREEE (reference sequence). V gave up 0 bases and J gave up 0 bases; unmatched junction bases: 6. CDR3 residues: CASSLELAKSSYEQYF. The CDR3 nucleotides are TGTGCCAGCAGCTTGGAACTAGCGAAGAGCTCCTACGAGCAGTACTTC.

The gene calls are TRBV21-1 and TRBJ1-4. TRBV21-1 is labeled a pseudogene. The CDR3 spans 16 residues. The CDR3 region has the DNA TGTGCCAGCAGCGAAGGGACGATCTGGACTAATGAAAAACTGTTTTTT. Translation: CASSEGTIWTNEKLFF.

The rearrangement joins TRBV20-1 to TRBJ2-6; 9 bases fit TRBD1. The CDR3 covers 18 residues. Germline-derived CDR1 and CDR2 are DFQATT and SNEGSKA (reference sequence). The V segment lost 0 bases and the J segment 2 bases; nucleotides outside the gene matches: 8. The CDR3: CSARDYRGHSPGANVLTF. The CDR3 nucleotides are TGCAGTGCTAGAGACTACAGGGGGCATTCCCCTGGGGCCAACGTCCTGACTTTC.

A note on this clonotype: The junction does not match germline at one end; this may be a read error. The V call is TRBV20-1, the J call TRBJ2-7; weak D call: TRBD2 (6 bases). The CDR3 is 13 residues long. Germline values: CDR1 DFQATT, CDR2 SNEGSKA (reference sequence). The CDR3 coding sequence is TGCTGTGCTAGCGACAGCTCAATGGGTGAGCAGTACTTC. Protein product: CCASDSSMGEQYF.

The chain joins TRBV6-1 to TRBJ2-7; 11 bases agree with TRBD1. The V segment lost 3 bases and the J segment 2 bases; nucleotides outside the gene matches: 6. CDR3 length: 16 residues. Germline V gives CDR1 MNHNS, CDR2 SASEGT. CDR3 amino acids: CASSDLRDRGTYEQYF. CDR3 coding DNA: TGTGCCAGCAGTGACCTTCGGGACAGGGGGACCTACGAGCAGTACTTC.

This clonotype came up many times. This chain connects TRBV5-8 to TRBJ1-2, with D possibly matching TRBD1 (6 bases). From germline, CDR1 is SGHTS and CDR2 YDEGEE. Deletions cut 3 bases from V and 11 bases from J, with 32 bases between. The CDR3 extends over 18 amino acids. The CDR3 nucleotides read TGTGCCAGCAGCTGGGGCAGGGGACGGATCCTTCCCCAGGTCCTTTACACCTTC. Its translation: CASSWGRGRILPQVLYTF.

This clonotype was detected only a few times. The chain carries TRBV20-1 and TRBJ2-1; TRBD2 matches 8 bases. This CDR3 spans 14 amino acids. CDR1 is DFQATT, CDR2 SNEGSKA, per germline (reference sequence). This CDR3 reads CSSTTSEAFDEQFF. CDR3 DNA sequence: TGCAGCTCAACGACTAGCGAGGCTTTCGATGAGCAGTTCTTC.

CDR3 loop: CASSVLGLNYGYTF. The CDR3 region has the DNA TGTGCCAGCAGCGTCCTAGGATTGAACTATGGCTACACCTTC. The chain carries TRBV28 and TRBJ1-2, with D unclear. The CDR3 sequence is 14 residues long. The germline gives CDR1 MDHEN, CDR2 SYDVKM. Trimming removed 6 bases from V and 2 bases from J, with 13 bases in between.

The chain is built from TRBV4-3 and TRBJ2-3; 9 bases align to TRBD2. The CDR3 runs to 18 residues. V lost 4 bases to trimming and J lost 3 bases; unmatched junction nucleotides: 14. In germline, CDR1 is LGHNA, CDR2 YSLEER. The CDR3 DNA is TGCGCCAGCAGCCGCGGACGCATTAGCGGGGGATTTACAGATACGCAGTATTTT. This gives the protein CASSRGRISGGFTDTQYF.

This clonotype was seen a handful of times. The rearrangement links TRBV20-1 to TRBJ2-3; D might be TRBD2 (5 bases). CDR3 length equals 14 residues. From germline, CDR1 is DFQATT and CDR2 SNEGSKA (reference sequence). V lost 3 bases and J lost 3, with 13 bases in between. The CDR3 here is CSASPLSGTDTQYF. The CDR3 DNA follows: TGCAGTGCTAGCCCGCTTTCGGGGACAGATACGCAGTATTTT.

The chain joins TRBV7-9 to TRBJ2-5; TRBD1 agrees at 9 bases. The better agreement between TRBJ2-7 and the DNA end casts doubt on the J call. The CDR3 loop spans 14 amino acids. CDR1 is SEHNR, CDR2 FQNEAQ, per germline (reference sequence). The DNA of the CDR3 is TGTGCCAGCAGCCACCGGGGACAGGGATACGAGCAGTACTTC. Its translation: CASSHRGQGYEQYF.

The sample holds one count of this clonotype. The V gene is TRBV20-1, the J gene TRBJ1-2, with 9 bases aligning to TRBD1. The CDR3 consists of 14 residues. CDR1 is DFQATT, CDR2 SNEGSKA, per germline (reference sequence). The ends lost 6 bases at V and 7 bases at J; junction bases unmatched: 12. The CDR3 reads CSAPRLGQGPGYTF. The DNA of the CDR3 is TGCAGTGCCCCAAGGTTAGGACAGGGGCCTGGCTACACCTTC.